The 21 T cell receptor beta chains below all came from one sample that was sequenced in a study of early T cells in non-severe SARS-CoV-2 infection. TCRdb called the 5' RACE reads again in MiXCR, with one record for every CDR3 protein. The table lists roughly 58,000 distinct CDR3 sequences, approximately 6% of them singletons. Source material: whole blood. These receptors all stem from an adult who was a healthcare worker with PCR-confirmed SARS-CoV-2 infection or an uninfected control (not recorded which).

This clonotype has a single count. V gene TRBV7-2 combines with J gene TRBJ2-7, with D perhaps TRBD1 or TRBD2 (5 bases each). The CDR3 runs to 14 residues. The germline V gene has CDR1 SGHTA and CDR2 FQGNSA. V gave up 4 bases and J gave up 2 bases, with 12 bases separating them. The CDR3 loop is CASSSQGRAYEQYF. The CDR3 DNA follows: TGTGCCAGCAGCTCCCAGGGACGGGCCTACGAGCAGTACTTC.

The sample holds many counts of this clonotype. The chain is built from TRBV15 and TRBJ1-4; no definite D call. The V end lost 0 bases, the J end lost 8 bases, and 13 bases lay between the germline ends. CDR1 and CDR2 (germline): LNHNV, YYDKDF (reference sequence). CDR3 size: 15 residues. The CDR3 here is CATSRDPGKDEKLFF. The CDR3 region has the DNA TGTGCCACCAGCAGAGATCCCGGGAAGGACGAAAAACTGTTTTTT.

This clonotype was counted many times. This rearrangement joins TRBV21-1 to TRBJ2-4; no DNA check was done on the table's D call, TRBD1. TRBV21-1 is described as a pseudogene. The CDR3 length is 17 residues. Here the CDR3 reads CASSKGPRQGQKDIQYF. The CDR3 DNA is TGTGCCAGCAGCAAAGGCCCGAGGCAGGGGCAAAAAGACATTCAGTACTTC.

This clonotype came up many times. The chain couples TRBV2 to TRBJ2-7, with D unclear. Trimming removed 0 bases from V and 6 bases from J, with 9 bases in between. The CDR3 has 13 residues. Germline loops: CDR1 SNHLY, CDR2 FYNNEI. This CDR3 reads CASSEAEAGEQYF. Here the CDR3 DNA reads TGTGCCAGCAGTGAAGCCGAGGCTGGCGAGCAGTACTTC.

The chain has TRBV28 and TRBJ2-1; 14 bases align to TRBD2. The CDR3 is 16 residues long. Trimming cost V 9 bases and J 7 bases; bases outside gene matches: 11. Per the germline V gene, CDR1 is MDHEN and CDR2 is SYDVKM. As DNA, the CDR3 is TGTGCCAGTATGACTAGCGGGGGGGCCTCGGTTAATGAGCAGTTCTTC. Protein: CASMTSGGASVNEQFF.

This clonotype was counted between two and nine times. The chain employs TRBV7-6 and TRBJ2-4; D is uncertain. Trimming took off 2 bases at V and 3 bases at J, with 17 bases between the two ends. In germline, CDR1 is SGHVS, CDR2 FNYEAQ. This CDR3 contains 17 residues. The CDR3 spells CASSLNGTLWNKNIQYF. The CDR3 region has the DNA TGTGCCAGCAGCTTAAACGGCACCCTCTGGAACAAAAACATTCAGTACTTC.

This clonotype was detected only a few times. The V call is TRBV12-3 or TRBV12-4, the J call TRBJ1-5; TRBD1 matches at 10 bases. The CDR3 spans 15 residues. J was trimmed by 7 bases and V by 6 bases; bases with no gene match: 9. The CDR3 region is CASRPDRGFGQPQHF. For the CDR3, the DNA is TGTGCCAGCAGGCCGGACAGGGGGTTTGGGCAGCCCCAGCATTTT.

J is TRBJ2-7 and V is TRBV3-1; 8 nucleotides align to TRBD2. J lost 2 bases, V lost 0 bases, and 6 bases had no gene match. Germline assignment: CDR1 LGHDT and CDR2 YNNKEL (reference sequence). CDR3 size: 16 residues. CDR3 sequence reads: CASSQDLAGGAYEQYF. The DNA of the CDR3 is TGTGCCAGCAGCCAAGATTTGGCGGGGGGAGCCTACGAGCAGTACTTC.

This clonotype was observed many times. The CDR3 sequence is CASSPVSLNEQFF. The CDR3 DNA is TGCGCCAGCAGCCCCGTCTCCCTCAATGAGCAGTTCTTC. The chain couples TRBV5-1 to TRBJ2-1; D is unresolved. The CDR3 loop spans 13 amino acids. Trimming removed 4 bases from V and 6 bases from J, with 11 bases in between. Germline V gives CDR1 SGHRS, CDR2 YFSETQ.

This clonotype has just a few counts. The gene calls are TRBV18 and TRBJ2-3; D call uncertain. This CDR3 contains 16 residues. In germline, CDR1 is KGHSH, CDR2 LQKENI. The V and J ends lost 2 bases and 4 bases respectively, with 16 bases between them. In DNA, the CDR3 is TGTGCCAGCTCACCAGAGTTCCAGAGTTTTCCAGATACGCAGTATTTT. Its protein is CASSPEFQSFPDTQYF.

This clonotype was counted only a few times. This chain links TRBV28 with TRBJ1-2; D is uncertain. This CDR3 has 13 residues. Germline assignment: CDR1 MDHEN and CDR2 SYDVKM. Trimming stripped 5 bases from V and 4 bases from J, with 11 bases between. CDR3 coding DNA: TGTGCCAGCAGTGGGGTGGGCGGCTATGGCTACACCTTC. Protein product: CASSGVGGYGYTF.

The chain links TRBV18 to TRBJ1-6; tentatively, D is TRBD1 (5 bases). V dropped 7 bases and J dropped 10 bases, with 17 bases sitting between them. Germline CDR1 and CDR2: KGHSH and LQKENI. The CDR3 sequence is 14 residues long. For the CDR3, the DNA is TGTGCCAGCTACCCGGGAGGGGCGCGATCACCCCTCCACTTT. It translates to CASYPGGARSPLHF. Together with reference TRBV18 and TRBJ1-6, the CDR3 gives the full variable domain: NAGVMQNPRHLVRRRGQEARLRCSPMKGHSHVYWYRQLPEEGLKFMVYLQKENIIDESGMPKERFSAEFPKEGPSILRIQQVVRGDSAAYFCASYPGGARSPLHFGNGTRLTVT.

This clonotype was counted a few times. The gene calls are TRBV20-1 and TRBJ1-6, with a possible D match to TRBD1 (5 bases). Germline V gene data show CDR1 as DFQATT and CDR2 as SNEGSKA (reference sequence). The V end lost 6 bases, the J end lost 0 bases, and 21 bases lay between the germline ends. This CDR3 comprises 18 residues. CDR3 in DNA: TGCAGTGCCAGGCTCACCCGGGACGCAAGCTCCTATAATTCACCCCTCCACTTT. This sequence encodes CSARLTRDASSYNSPLHF.

This clonotype was seen many times. The chain joins TRBV28 to TRBJ1-2; possibly TRBD1 for D (5 bases). The V gene's germline CDR1 is MDHEN and CDR2 SYDVKM. The CDR3 totals 15 residues. Trimming stripped 3 bases from V and 4 bases from J, with 15 bases between. DNA for the CDR3: TGTGCCAGCAGTTTGGGCAGGGAATTCGGCTATGGCTACACCTTC. Translated: CASSLGREFGYGYTF.

This clonotype was detected only a few times. Compared with germline, one end of the junction differs, possibly owing to a read error. The V call is TRBV5-8, the J call TRBJ1-3; D not resolved. CDR3 length: 15 residues. Germline V CDR1 and CDR2: SGHTS, YDEGEE. DNA for the CDR3: TGTGCCAGCAACTTGGATGGAGCGAGGGGAAACACCATATATTTT. Protein sequence: CASNLDGARGNTIYF. Drawing the rest from reference TRBV5-8 and TRBJ1-3, the complete variable domain is EAGVTQSPTHLIKTRGQQATLRCSPISGHTSVYWYQQALGLGLQFLLWYDEGEERNRGNFPPRFSGRQFPNYSSELNVNALELEDSALYLCASNLDGARGNTIYFGEGSWLTVV.

The chain combines TRBV20-1 with TRBJ2-7; 8 bases map to TRBD1. The CDR3 sequence is 14 residues long. Germline V lookup: CDR1 DFQATT, CDR2 SNEGSKA (reference sequence). With V trimmed by 6 bases and J by 7 bases, 14 bases remained unmatched. The CDR3 region has the DNA TGCAGTGCCCCAAGCCCCAGGGGGCCAGGGGAGCAGTACTTC. Its protein product is CSAPSPRGPGEQYF.

This clonotype has ten or more counts. The chain links TRBV4-3 to TRBJ1-6; TRBD1 agrees at 7 bases. V dropped 0 bases and J dropped 8; count of bases not matched to a gene: 7. CDR3 length equals 16 residues. Germline assignment: CDR1 LGHNA and CDR2 YSLEER. As DNA, the CDR3 is TGCGCCAGCAGCCAAGATTCCGGGACAGCCTATTCACCCCTCCACTTT. This encodes CASSQDSGTAYSPLHF.

By share of the sample, this clonotype is medium-sized. CDR3 nucleotides: TGTGCCAGCAGTTACTCGAGACAGGGGGACCACTATGGCTACACCTTC. Translation gives CASSYSRQGDHYGYTF. The V gene is TRBV6-5, the J gene TRBJ1-2, with 9 bases that match TRBD1. The trim removed 0 bases at V and 3 bases at J, leaving 5 bases unmatched. CDR3 length: 16 residues. CDR1 is MNHEY and CDR2 is SVGAGI in the germline V gene.

This clonotype appeared a few times. This chain connects TRBV7-9 to TRBJ2-7; 8 nucleotides match TRBD2. The CDR3 is made up of 16 amino acids. Germline V gene data show CDR1 as SEHNR and CDR2 as FQNEAQ (reference sequence). V was pared by 5 bases and J by 2 bases, with 11 bases of the junction left unmatched. The CDR3 sequence: CASSRGGPLRAYEQYF. The CDR3 DNA sequence: TGTGCCAGCAGCCGGGGGGGACCTTTAAGGGCCTACGAGCAGTACTTC.

This clonotype has just a few counts. This chain connects TRBV3-1 to TRBJ2-7, with D perhaps TRBD1 (6 bases). The V and J ends lost 0 bases and 6 bases respectively, with 18 bases between them. The V gene's germline CDR1 is LGHDT and CDR2 YNNKEL (reference sequence). This CDR3 contains 16 residues. The CDR3 spells CASSQDAGTRTTEQYF. The CDR3 DNA follows: TGTGCCAGCAGCCAAGATGCCGGGACAAGGACCACCGAGCAGTACTTC.

V gene TRBV4-3 combines with J gene TRBJ2-7; 7 nucleotides agree with TRBD1. With V trimmed by 2 bases and J by 1 base, 5 bases remained unmatched. CDR1 and CDR2 (germline): LGHNA, YSLEER. CDR3 length: 15 amino acids. The DNA of the CDR3 is TGCGCCAGCAGCCAAACCTGGGACAGATCCTACGAGCAGTACTTC. It translates to CASSQTWDRSYEQYF.